Below, 31 T cell receptor beta chains from the same sample are listed, as sequenced in a study of cytomegalovirus exposure and HLA in healthy donors. PCR primers comprised 60 Vbeta and 13 Jbeta primers. TCRdb keeps only in-frame clones here, not all; method: immunoSEQ multiplex PCR. In the table there are about 100,000 clones, more than 70% of which are singletons. Sequencing used PBMCs. The origin of the receptors is a woman in her sixties or seventies in good health and CMV-seropositive.

This clone showed up just a few times. The chain combines TRBV5-1 with TRBJ1-1, with 7 bases lining up with TRBD1. CDR1 is SGHRS and CDR2 is YFSETQ in the germline V gene. The CDR3 is made up of 15 amino acids. The junction had 13 bases not matched to a gene; V was cut back by 4 bases and J by 7 bases. Here the CDR3 DNA reads TGCGCCAGCAGCGCCCGGGACAGTGGTGTAGGTGAAGCTTTCTTT. This codes for CASSARDSGVGEAFF. The complete variable domain, with remaining parts taken from reference TRBV5-1 and TRBJ1-1, reads KAGVTQTPRYLIKTRGQQVTLSCSPISGHRSVSWYQQTPGQGLQFLFEYFSETQRNKGNFPGRFSGRQFSNSRSEMNVSTLELGDSALYLCASSARDSGVGEAFFGQGTRLTVV.

This clone was observed a handful of times. The rearrangement links TRBV6-1 to TRBJ1-4; D not resolved. Germline CDR1 MNHNS, CDR2 SASEGT. The CDR3 sequence is 15 residues long. The V and J ends lost 10 bases and 7 bases respectively, with 22 bases between them. The CDR3 nucleotides are TGTGCCACCCTGAGAGGGTCCTCTAACGGTGAAAAACTGTTTTTT. Its protein is CATLRGSSNGEKLFF.

This clone was counted once. This chain uses TRBV5-1 with TRBJ2-5, with no clear D. The J call may be wrong; the DNA end is better matched by TRBJ2-7. The CDR3 extends over 12 amino acids. In germline, CDR1 is SGHRS, CDR2 YFSETQ. CDR3 loop: CASSLAPYEQYF. CDR3 nucleotides: TGCGCCAGCAGCTTGGCCCCCTACGAGCAGTACTTC.

The rearrangement joins TRBV30 to TRBJ2-5; TRBD2 matches 12 bases. Losses at the gene ends were 8 bases for V and 4 bases for J; bases not matched to a gene: 8. The germline CDR1 and CDR2 sequences are GTSNPN and SVGIG (reference sequence). The CDR3 has 14 residues. CDR3 sequence reads: CAGGPGLAGETQYF. Here the CDR3 DNA reads TGTGCCGGGGGACCGGGACTAGCGGGAGAGACCCAGTACTTC.

This clone was observed a single time. This chain joins TRBV10-3 and TRBJ1-2; D not resolved. CDR1 and CDR2 from the germline V gene are ENHRY and SYGVKD. Trimming removed 8 bases from V and 6 bases from J, with 13 bases in between. The CDR3 is made up of 12 amino acids. The CDR3 is CAIRSQVDGYTF. The CDR3 coding sequence is TGTGCCATCCGCTCCCAGGTGGATGGCTACACCTTC.

This clone has a handful of counts. V gene TRBV19 combines with J gene TRBJ1-4; D ambiguous. CDR3 length: 12 amino acids. The V end lost 7 bases, the J end lost 10 bases, and 13 bases lay between the germline ends. Germline CDR1 LNHDA, CDR2 SQIVND (reference sequence). The CDR3 DNA sequence: TGTGCCAGTAACCCGGTTAGTGGAAAACTGTTTTTT. Residues: CASNPVSGKLFF.

The CDR3 reads CASSSPTSGTMGGELFF. CDR3 in DNA: TGTGCCAGCAGCTCTCCTACTAGCGGGACCATGGGCGGGGAGCTGTTTTTT. The V call is TRBV11-3, the J call TRBJ2-2, with 10 bases lining up with TRBD2. The CDR3 has 17 amino acids. V shed 4 bases, J shed 7 bases, and the junction held 12 bases outside the gene matches. Germline lookup yields CDR1 SGHNT and CDR2 YENEEA.

This clone has only one observation. This rearrangement joins TRBV19 to TRBJ1-2; no clear D gene. V was shortened by 4 bases and J by 2 bases, with 2 bases between the two germline ends. This CDR3 has 11 amino acids. Per germline, CDR1 LNHDA and CDR2 SQIVND (reference sequence). The CDR3 bases are TGTGCCAGTAGTACGAACTATGGCTACACCTTC. This encodes CASSTNYGYTF.

This chain links TRBV9 with TRBJ2-1; possibly TRBD2 for D (5 bases). The CDR3 length is 15 residues. V lost 0 bases to trimming and J lost 5 bases, with 12 bases between them. The V gene's germline CDR1 is SGDLS and CDR2 YYNGEE. The chain's CDR3 is CASSVVPGSHNEQFF. CDR3 in DNA: TGTGCCAGCAGCGTAGTCCCGGGATCGCACAATGAGCAGTTCTTC.

This rearrangement joins TRBV4-1 to TRBJ1-1, with 7 bases identical to TRBD1. The CDR3 loop spans 18 amino acids. V trimming: 1 base; J trimming: 0 bases; junction bases outside the gene matches: 11. The V gene's germline CDR1 is MGHRA and CDR2 YSYEKL. CDR3 DNA sequence: TGCGCCAGCAGCCAAGTTCACAGGGGTGGTCCCTTGAACACTGAAGCTTTCTTT. Amino acids: CASSQVHRGGPLNTEAFF.

This clone was recorded a few times. This chain connects TRBV30 to TRBJ1-2, with 12 positions matching TRBD1. After removal of 3 bases from V and 4 bases from J, the junction contained 3 bases not matched to a gene. CDR1 and CDR2 (germline): GTSNPN, SVGIG (reference sequence). The CDR3 consists of 14 residues. Written as DNA, the CDR3 is TGTGCCTGGAGGGGACAGGGGGCGGGCTATGGCTACACCTTC. Encoded protein: CAWRGQGAGYGYTF.

This chain uses TRBV19 with TRBJ1-1, with D maybe TRBD1 (6 bases). V lost 1 base and J 0 bases, leaving 9 bases between the germline ends. The length of the CDR3 is 15 residues. Germline V gene lookup returns CDR1 LNHDA and CDR2 SQIVND (reference sequence). CDR3 amino acids: CASSIGGTMNTEAFF. The CDR3 nucleotides read TGTGCCAGTAGTATAGGGGGGACAATGAACACTGAAGCTTTCTTT.

The V call is TRBV5-1, the J call TRBJ2-5; 8 bases fit TRBD1. CDR3 length equals 13 residues. J gave up 3 bases and V 3 bases, and 1 base lay outside the gene matches. Per germline, CDR1 SGHRS and CDR2 YFSETQ. This CDR3 reads CASSSTGEETQYF. CDR3 sequence (DNA): TGCGCCAGCAGCTCGACAGGGGAAGAGACCCAGTACTTC.

The chain is built from TRBV28 and TRBJ1-1, with TRBD1 identical over 11 bases. Germline loops: CDR1 MDHEN, CDR2 SYDVKM. This CDR3 is 15 amino acids long. The trim removed 5 bases at V and 6 bases at J, leaving 8 bases unmatched. CDR3 in amino acids: CASSPGDRGFAEAFF. In DNA form, the CDR3 reads TGTGCCAGCAGTCCTGGGGACAGGGGGTTCGCTGAAGCTTTCTTT.

As concerns this clone: Other DNA sequences in this specimen translate into the identical CDR3. The V gene is TRBV5-1, the J gene TRBJ2-3; D possibly corresponds to TRBD1 (7 bases). The CDR3 is made up of 14 amino acids. Germline assignment: CDR1 SGHRS and CDR2 YFSETQ. V was shortened by 0 bases and J by 5 bases, with 10 bases between the two germline ends. The CDR3 DNA reads as TGCGCCAGCAGCTTGGGACAGGGAGGAGATACGCAGTATTTT. Protein sequence: CASSLGQGGDTQYF.

The CDR3, as DNA: TGTGCCAGCAGCGCCCGGACTAGCGGGAGCTCCTACAATGAGCAGTTCTTC. Its protein is CASSARTSGSSYNEQFF. V gene TRBV4-2 combines with J gene TRBJ2-1, with 13 bases aligning to TRBD2. Germline CDR1 and CDR2: LGHNA and YNFKEQ. The CDR3 totals 17 residues. The J segment lost 0 bases and the V segment lost 5 bases, leaving 4 bases of the junction unmatched.

This clone counts as medium-sized. In DNA, the CDR3 is TGTGCCAGCAGAAGGGAGCGGGACTACGAGCAGTACTTC. Translating gives CASRRERDYEQYF. The chain employs TRBV2 and TRBJ2-7; 7 positions agree with TRBD2. Germline CDR1 and CDR2: SNHLY and FYNNEI. V shed 6 bases and J 3 bases; nucleotides not matched to a gene: 5. The CDR3 is 13 amino acids.

This sequence joins TRBV15 and TRBJ1-5; D not certain. Germline V gives CDR1 LNHNV, CDR2 YYDKDF (reference sequence). V was cut by 0 bases and J by 5 bases, with 8 bases left in between. CDR3 length: 14 residues. CDR3 nucleotides: TGTGCCACCAGCAGAGAACTGAGCGATCAGCCCCAGCATTTT. It yields the protein CATSRELSDQPQHF. Using reference TRBV15 and TRBJ1-5 for the parts outside the CDR3, the full variable domain is DAMVIQNPRYQVTQFGKPVTLSCSQTLNHNVMYWYQQKSSQAPKLLFHYYDKDFNNEADTPDNFQSRRPNTSFCFLDIRSPGLGDTAMYLCATSRELSDQPQHFGDGTRLSIL.

The chain couples TRBV6-5 to TRBJ2-1, with 8 bases fitting TRBD2. J gave up 7 bases and V 7 bases, and 12 bases lay outside the gene matches. This CDR3 is built from 15 residues. Germline V gene sequence: CDR1 MNHEY, CDR2 SVGAGI. The CDR3 sequence is CASTRGAGVRNEQFF. In DNA form, the CDR3 reads TGTGCCAGCACCCGGGGAGCGGGAGTTCGAAATGAGCAGTTCTTC.

This clone was detected only once. This chain links TRBV29-1 with TRBJ2-1; 10 bases are a match to TRBD2. V dropped 7 bases and J dropped 6; count of bases not matched to a gene: 6. The CDR3 is made up of 13 amino acids. Germline V lookup: CDR1 SQVTM, CDR2 ANQGSEA. The CDR3 reads CSAHRTSGNEQFF. CDR3 sequence (DNA): TGCAGCGCCCACCGGACTAGCGGCAATGAGCAGTTCTTC.

The CDR3 region is CASSLPDRDEQFF. CDR3 in DNA: TGTGCCAGCAGCTTGCCAGACAGGGATGAGCAGTTCTTC. V is TRBV5-6 and J is TRBJ2-1; 7 positions match TRBD1. J lost 8 bases, V lost 1 base, and 3 bases had no gene match. CDR3 length equals 13 residues. The germline V gene has CDR1 SGHDT and CDR2 YYEEEE.

The CDR3 loop reads CASSPDRVRTGELFF. CDR3 DNA: TGTGCCAGCAGCCCCGACAGGGTGCGCACCGGGGAGCTGTTTTTT. J is TRBJ2-2 and V is TRBV5-4; 7 bases fit TRBD1. Germline values: CDR1 SGHNT, CDR2 YYREEE (reference sequence). The junction had 7 bases not matched to a gene; V was cut back by 4 bases and J by 4 bases. This CDR3 has 15 amino acids.

The sample holds a few counts of this clone. The chain combines TRBV6-1 with TRBJ1-1; no definite D call. V was trimmed by 3 bases and J by 2 bases, leaving 7 bases between them. Germline V CDR1 and CDR2: MNHNS, SASEGT. The CDR3 contains 13 residues. The CDR3 spells CASSERINTEAFF. Written as DNA, the CDR3 is TGTGCCAGCAGTGAGCGGATTAACACTGAAGCTTTCTTT.

This chain uses TRBV7-9 with TRBJ2-7; possible D gene TRBD2, 6 bases. The CDR3 consists of 15 residues. Between the trimmed V and J ends, which lost 5 bases and 6 bases, there was a span of 20 bases. Germline CDR1 SEHNR, CDR2 FQNEAQ (reference sequence). This chain's CDR3 is CASSAPGTGRGEQYF. CDR3 DNA sequence: TGTGCCAGCAGCGCCCCCGGGACTGGACGAGGCGAGCAGTACTTC. Complete variable domain (other parts from reference TRBV7-9 and TRBJ2-7): DTGVSQNPRHKITKRGQNVTFRCDPISEHNRLYWYRQTLGQGPEFLTYFQNEAQLEKSRLLSDRFSAERPKGSFSTLEIQRTEQGDSAMYLCASSAPGTGRGEQYFGPGTRLTVT.

V is TRBV19 and J is TRBJ2-2, with D possibly being TRBD1 (6 bases). V was cut by 5 bases and J by 3 bases, with 16 bases left in between. CDR1 is LNHDA and CDR2 is SQIVND in the germline V gene (reference sequence). The CDR3 is 16 residues long. The CDR3 DNA follows: TGTGCCAGTAGTCCTACGTTGGGACACTACACCGGGGAGCTGTTTTTT. This encodes CASSPTLGHYTGELFF.

This clone was counted between two and nine times. V and J are TRBV2 and TRBJ2-1, with 7 bases lining up with TRBD2. The length of the CDR3 is 15 residues. The V and J ends lost 8 bases and 6 bases, in that order; junction bases with no gene match: 13. CDR1 is SNHLY, CDR2 FYNNEI, per germline. The CDR3 bases are TGTGCCAGCCGGATGCGGGGGATGGATTCCAATGAGCAGTTCTTC. Protein: CASRMRGMDSNEQFF.

The J gene is TRBJ2-5, the V gene TRBV14; a possible D gene is TRBD2 (5 bases). With the DNA end fitting TRBJ2-7 better, the J assignment may be wrong. CDR3 length equals 19 residues. Germline V CDR1 and CDR2: SGHDN, FVKESK. The CDR3 here is CASSQDKLRRTSPSYEQYF. The CDR3 bases are TGTGCCAGCAGCCAAGATAAGTTGCGACGGACTTCCCCTTCCTACGAGCAGTACTTC.

This chain connects TRBV13 to TRBJ1-3, with TRBD1 matching 9 bases. Germline V gene data show CDR1 as PRHDT and CDR2 as FYEKMQ (reference sequence). CDR3 size: 15 residues. V was clipped by 4 bases and J by 4 bases; unmatched bases: 5. For the CDR3, the DNA is TGTGCCAGCAGCTCGGGACAGGGCTCGGGAAACACCATATATTTT. Protein product: CASSSGQGSGNTIYF.

This clone has more than one count but fewer than ten. The chain recombines TRBV5-8 with TRBJ1-5, with D possibly being TRBD1 (6 bases). Germline V CDR1 and CDR2: SGHTS, YDEGEE. V dropped 2 bases and J dropped 7 bases, with 10 bases sitting between them. This CDR3 has 13 residues. The CDR3, as DNA: TGTGCCAGCAGCTTAACAGGGAACCAGCCCCAGCATTTT. It is translated as CASSLTGNQPQHF.

The chain joins TRBV13 to TRBJ2-5; no clear D gene. The CDR3 has 12 residues. V lost 2 bases to trimming and J lost 4 bases, with 5 bases between them. Per the germline V gene, CDR1 is PRHDT and CDR2 is FYEKMQ (reference sequence). In DNA form, the CDR3 reads TGTGCCAGCAGCTTAACTGGAGAGACCCAGTACTTC. Translation gives CASSLTGETQYF.

Comments on this clone: The sample carries other DNA sequences with the same CDR3. The V and J genes are TRBV2 and TRBJ2-7; 13 nucleotides align to TRBD2. Germline CDR1 and CDR2: SNHLY and FYNNEI. CDR3 length: 14 amino acids. Unmatched junction bases numbered 5, after V lost 6 bases and J lost 6 bases. The CDR3 DNA is TGTGCCAGCAGCCCCCGGACTAGCGGGGGCGAGCAGTACTTC. Translation gives CASSPRTSGGEQYF.